This TCR beta chain was profiled in a study of T cells after yellow fever vaccination. Study-level points and caveats: Detected again after the booster were most primary-vaccination clones, at roughly 95% CD4 and about 90% CD8. Only a small proportion of the clonotypes turned up in both the CD4 and the CD8 compartments, likely arising from convergent recombination. Weaker overall was a secondary response that nonetheless peaked faster, on day 5 versus 15.

The ends lost 5 bases at V and 6 bases at J; junction bases unmatched: 9. This CDR3 has 15 residues. The authors made TCR cDNA by 5'RACE template switching, adding a universal primer site and UMIs. TCRdb independently ran MiXCR on the 5' RACE reads; one entry per CDR3 protein. The sample includes about 630,000 distinct CDR3 sequences, 10% to 15% seen only once; the top ten take about 15%. This clonotype appeared many times. Its antigen is undetermined. This rearrangement joins TRBV12-3 or TRBV12-4 to TRBJ1-4; 7 positions agree with TRBD1. The source was PBMCs, collected on the day of the yellow fever booster vaccination. The origin of this receptor is a man under 40 who received the YFV17D yellow fever vaccine. This CDR3 is CASSPDRVSDEKLFF. In DNA form, the CDR3 reads TGTGCCAGCAGTCCCGACAGGGTTTCTGATGAAAAACTGTTTTTT.